The next 5 T cell receptor beta chains were all read from a single sample in a study of cytomegalovirus exposure and HLA in healthy donors. Produced via immunoSEQ multiplex PCR; TCRdb's table is partial and in-frame only. The data hold about 250,000 clones, with roughly 87% observed a single time. The specimen was PBMCs. Receptors originate from a man aged 18 to 29 in good health and CMV-seropositive.

This clone occurred a few times. The genes are TRBV2 and TRBJ1-5; D is ambiguous. Looked up from germline, CDR1 is SNHLY and CDR2 is FYNNEI. This CDR3 comprises 15 residues. The germline V and J ends were trimmed by 6 bases and 0 bases, with 12 bases remaining between them. For the CDR3, the DNA is TGTGCCAGCAGCGAGGCGGGCCATAGCAATCAGCCCCAGCATTTT. Translation: CASSEAGHSNQPQHF.

V gene TRBV19 combines with J gene TRBJ2-7, with D maybe TRBD2 (5 bases). Germline V gene data show CDR1 as LNHDA and CDR2 as SQIVND (reference sequence). The V end was cut by 4 bases, the J end by 2 bases, with 9 bases between. CDR3 size: 13 residues. CDR3 sequence reads: CASSRAGAYEQYF. CDR3 nucleotide sequence: TGTGCCAGTAGTAGGGCGGGCGCCTACGAGCAGTACTTC. Supplemented by reference TRBV19 and TRBJ2-7, the full variable domain reads DGGITQSPKYLFRKEGQNVTLSCEQNLNHDAMYWYRQDPGQGLRLIYYSQIVNDFQKGDIAEGYSVSREKKESFPLTVTSAQKNPTAFYLCASSRAGAYEQYFGPGTRLTVT.

The CDR3 region is CASQPGTAPYEQYF. Written as DNA, the CDR3 is TGTGCCAGCCAGCCTGGGACTGCCCCCTACGAGCAGTACTTC. The chain has TRBV6-1 and TRBJ2-7; possibly TRBD2 for D (6 bases). Trimming removed 8 bases at V and 2 bases at J, with 16 bases between. The V gene's germline CDR1 is MNHNS and CDR2 SASEGT. This CDR3 comprises 14 residues.

The V and J genes are TRBV5-6 and TRBJ2-7; no clear D gene. The V gene lost 0 bases and the J gene lost 2 bases, with 9 bases spanning the gap. Germline assignment: CDR1 SGHDT and CDR2 YYEEEE. This CDR3 spans 14 amino acids. The DNA for the CDR3 is TGTGCCAGCAGCTTGGGTGACGGCCCCTACGAGCAGTACTTC. This translates into CASSLGDGPYEQYF.

The J gene is TRBJ2-1, the V gene TRBV4-3, with 7 bases identical to TRBD2. The CDR3 totals 16 residues. V trimming: 2 bases; J trimming: 6 bases; junction bases outside the gene matches: 10. Germline V gene data show CDR1 as LGHNA and CDR2 as YSLEER. The CDR3 sequence is CASSQPVARERNEQFF. The CDR3 coding sequence is TGCGCCAGCAGCCAACCGGTAGCGCGGGAGCGCAATGAGCAGTTCTTC.